This T cell receptor (beta chain) was obtained from a study of OX40 agonist ivuxolimab in advanced cancers. On the study more broadly: A male proportion of 82.7% was recorded, with mean age approximately 56 years and range about 20 to 79. Study conclusions and caveats: Partial responders at 0.1-3.0 mg/kg showed near-lowest clonal expansion.

This clone has more than one count but fewer than ten. Antigen: not known. Assay used: immunoSEQ multiplex PCR; TCRdb lists only in-frame clones, some missing. The table records 60,000 or so clones, around 83% of them present only once. The clonotype originates from an adult with an advanced solid tumor such as melanoma, head and neck, liver or kidney cancer. The sequencing here drew on CD4+ or CD8+ T cells sorted from blood, taken in a trial of the OX40 agonist ivuxolimab.

The chain's CDR3 is CASSIWESGQPQHF. CDR3 nucleotides: TGTGCCAGTAGTATCTGGGAGTCGGGGCAGCCCCAGCATTTT. The chain uses TRBV19 and TRBJ1-5; no definite D call. In germline, CDR1 is LNHDA, CDR2 SQIVND (reference sequence). V gave up 3 bases and J gave up 7 bases, with 13 bases separating them. This CDR3 has 14 residues.